These 18 T cell receptor beta chains share one sample of origin, sequenced in a study of blood T cells in healthy people across ages. A second PCR of 7 to 11 cycles used a sample-barcoded 5' primer and a J-beta primer mix. TCRdb recomputed calls from the 5' RACE reads with MiXCR, one row per CDR3 protein. Seen here are 730,000 or so distinct CDR3 sequences, around 43% observed once, and the top ten hold 25% to 35%. The specimen sequenced was blood. These receptors were taken from an elderly man in good health.

This rearrangement joins TRBV3-1 to TRBJ1-2; 8 bases align to TRBD1. Germline-derived CDR1 and CDR2 are LGHDT and YNNKEL (reference sequence). Trimming took 0 bases from V and 4 from J; bases not matched to a gene: 1. The CDR3 has 14 amino acids. The CDR3 region has the DNA TGTGCCAGCAGCCAAGATGGACAGGGCTATGGCTACACCTTC. Translation gives CASSQDGQGYGYTF.

This clonotype was counted only a few times. This chain uses TRBV6-2 or TRBV6-3 with TRBJ2-1; TRBD1 is a possible D gene (6 bases). The V end was cut by 5 bases, the J end by 4 bases, with 15 bases between. Germline CDR1 reads MNHEY; CDR2 reads SVGEGT. The CDR3 length is 15 residues. This CDR3 is CASSNRAPIYNEQFF. In DNA form, the CDR3 reads TGTGCCAGCAGTAACAGGGCACCAATATACAATGAGCAGTTCTTC.

This clonotype was picked up many times. The chain combines TRBV6-5 with TRBJ1-4, with D tentatively TRBD1 (5 bases). The CDR3 has 16 amino acids. The germline V gene has CDR1 MNHEY and CDR2 SVGAGI. V gave up 6 bases and J gave up 7 bases, with 21 bases separating them. CDR3 nucleotides: TGTGCCAGCAGCCATAAAACCGGGGGTCCGGGTGAAAAACTGTTTTTT. Translation: CASSHKTGGPGEKLFF.

The sample holds many counts of this clonotype. The chain combines TRBV4-3 with TRBJ2-3; 8 bases agree with TRBD1. Germline V gives CDR1 LGHNA, CDR2 YSLEER. The trim removed 1 base at V and 0 bases at J, leaving 12 bases unmatched. The CDR3 runs 19 residues. In DNA, the CDR3 is TGCGCCAGCAGCCAAGTTGTGAGTACGACAGGGGCTAGCACAGATACGCAGTATTTT. It encodes CASSQVVSTTGASTDTQYF.

The chain joins TRBV5-1 to TRBJ2-1; 8 bases fit TRBD1. The CDR3 contains 16 residues. V dropped 1 base and J dropped 0; count of bases not matched to a gene: 3. CDR1 and CDR2 (germline): SGHRS, YFSETQ. This CDR3 is CASSLTGGNSYNEQFF. The CDR3 coding sequence is TGCGCCAGCAGCTTGACAGGGGGTAACTCCTACAATGAGCAGTTCTTC. Looking up the rest from reference TRBV5-1 and TRBJ2-1 gives the full variable domain: KAGVTQTPRYLIKTRGQQVTLSCSPISGHRSVSWYQQTPGQGLQFLFEYFSETQRNKGNFPGRFSGRQFSNSRSEMNVSTLELGDSALYLCASSLTGGNSYNEQFFGPGTRLTVL.

This rearrangement joins TRBV20-1 to TRBJ2-3; 7 bases map to TRBD1. CDR3 length: 14 amino acids. With V trimmed by 6 bases and J by 1 base, 7 bases remained unmatched. CDR1 DFQATT and CDR2 SNEGSKA come from the germline V gene (reference sequence). CDR3 in DNA: TGCAGTGCAAACCACAGGGGAGGCACAGATACGCAGTATTTT. Translated: CSANHRGGTDTQYF.

This clonotype was picked up a small number of times. This chain uses TRBV14 with TRBJ1-2; TRBD1 aligns across 9 bases. Germline CDR1 is SGHDN and CDR2 is FVKESK. The J segment lost 7 bases and the V segment lost 5 bases, leaving 8 bases of the junction unmatched. The CDR3 contains 14 residues. The CDR3 protein is CASSIQGALGGYTF. Here the CDR3 DNA reads TGTGCCAGCAGCATACAGGGGGCACTTGGTGGCTACACCTTC.

This clonotype came up a few times. The V call is TRBV25-1, the J call TRBJ1-4; D unclear. Germline lookup yields CDR1 MGHDK and CDR2 SYGVNS. CDR3 size: 17 residues. V was pared by 6 bases and J by 0 bases, with 17 bases between. The CDR3: CASSTPIGRATNEKLFF. CDR3 nucleotides: TGTGCCAGCAGCACCCCGATCGGTCGTGCAACTAATGAAAAACTGTTTTTT. Drawing the rest from reference TRBV25-1 and TRBJ1-4, the complete variable domain is EADIYQTPRYLVIGTGKKITLECSQTMGHDKMYWYQQDPGMELHLIHYSYGVNSTEKGDLSSESTVSRIRTEHFPLTLESARPSHTSQYLCASSTPIGRATNEKLFFGSGTQLSVL.

The V call is TRBV10-3, the J call TRBJ2-1; D perhaps matches TRBD2 (6 bases). Germline V gene sequence: CDR1 ENHRY, CDR2 SYGVKD. This CDR3 spans 12 amino acids. Trimming removed 4 bases at V and 7 bases at J, with 8 bases between. The CDR3 reads CAISGGTNEQFF. The CDR3 bases are TGTGCCATCAGTGGGGGGACTAATGAGCAGTTCTTC.

This clonotype has a count of ten or more. The V gene is TRBV7-2, the J gene TRBJ2-3, with TRBD1 as a possible D gene (6 bases). CDR3 size: 15 residues. CDR1 SGHTA and CDR2 FQGNSA come from the germline V gene. The germline V and J ends were trimmed by 5 bases and 3 bases, with 15 bases remaining between them. Written as DNA, the CDR3 is TGTGCCAGCAGCAGCATGGGACAACGGACAGATACGCAGTATTTT. Its protein product is CASSSMGQRTDTQYF.

This clonotype was detected only a few times. This chain links TRBV12-3 or TRBV12-4 with TRBJ1-2; D ambiguous. The CDR3 runs to 12 residues. V was pared by 5 bases and J by 4 bases, with 8 bases between. The CDR3 DNA is TGTGCCAGCAGTCCCCAGAGCTATGGCTACACCTTC. Amino acid sequence: CASSPQSYGYTF.

V gene TRBV9 combines with J gene TRBJ2-3, with no clear D. Germline values: CDR1 SGDLS, CDR2 YYNGEE. The length of the CDR3 is 14 residues. The V end was cut by 2 bases, the J end by 3 bases, with 10 bases between. For the CDR3, the DNA is TGTGCCAGCAGCGTTTCTGCGAGTACAGATACGCAGTATTTT. It translates to CASSVSASTDTQYF.

This clonotype was seen only a few times. The rearrangement joins TRBV6-6 to TRBJ2-1; no definite D call. Trimming removed 2 bases at V and 8 bases at J, with 4 bases between. The CDR3 runs 11 residues. In germline, CDR1 is MNHNY, CDR2 SVGAGI (reference sequence). CDR3 bases: TGTGCCAGCAGTTACCGGGATGAGCAGTTCTTC. It codes for CASSYRDEQFF.

This clonotype appeared a single time. The chain has TRBV25-1 and TRBJ2-1, with a tentative D call TRBD2 (5 bases). The CDR3 is 16 amino acids. V lost 4 bases, J lost 0 bases, and 13 bases lay in between. Germline V gene sequence: CDR1 MGHDK, CDR2 SYGVNS. CDR3 coding DNA: TGTGCCAGCAGTGGGACTCCCGTAGGCTCCTACAATGAGCAGTTCTTC. Protein sequence: CASSGTPVGSYNEQFF.

Only one count was recorded for this clonotype. V is TRBV7-2 and J is TRBJ2-1; the D is unclear. Germline V CDR1 and CDR2: SGHTA, FQGNSA. CDR3 size: 14 residues. V was shortened by 1 base and J by 5 bases, with 9 bases between the two germline ends. The CDR3: CASSLVRSNNEQFF. The CDR3 DNA reads as TGTGCCAGCAGCTTAGTTCGCAGTAACAATGAGCAGTTCTTC.

The sample holds a few counts of this clonotype. The chain is built from TRBV10-1 and TRBJ2-1, with 10 bases lining up with TRBD2. The CDR3 totals 14 residues. Germline lookup yields CDR1 WNHNN and CDR2 SYGVQD (reference sequence). After removal of 4 bases from V and 6 bases from J, the junction contained 3 bases not matched to a gene. This CDR3 is CASSVAGGRNEQFF. CDR3 DNA: TGCGCCAGCAGTGTAGCGGGGGGCCGCAATGAGCAGTTCTTC.

This clonotype has only a few counts. The chain has TRBV7-9 and TRBJ2-1, with 9 bases aligning to TRBD2. Matching the DNA end better, TRBJ2-7 makes the J call doubtful. The CDR3 contains 16 residues. Germline CDR1 reads SEHNR; CDR2 reads FQNEAQ (reference sequence). CDR3 protein: CASSELAGNSYNEQYF. DNA for the CDR3: TGTGCCAGCTCGGAACTAGCGGGTAACTCCTACAATGAGCAGTACTTC.

This chain links TRBV6-1 with TRBJ2-1, with 7 bases matching TRBD1. In germline, CDR1 is MNHNS, CDR2 SASEGT. CDR3 size: 18 residues. The ends lost 9 bases at V and 3 bases at J; junction bases unmatched: 20. The CDR3 here is CARDRVEKQGYLYNEQFF. For the CDR3, the DNA is TGTGCCAGGGACCGAGTGGAAAAACAGGGGTACCTCTACAATGAGCAGTTCTTC.